A single TCR beta chain is shown here with its context. As yet, its antigen is unknown. Profiling relied on immunoSEQ multiplex PCR, and the TCRdb table lists in-frame clones only, not all of them. The table has about 71,000 clones, about 94% seen once. The entry originates in a study of OX40 agonist ivuxolimab in advanced cancers. Study-wide context: A mean age of 60 years, range about 20 to 90, was recorded, and over 65% were male. Treatment received earlier with anti-PD-1, anti-PD-L1 or anti-CTLA-4 agents was allowed, and around 40% had some.

Germline lookup yields CDR1 LGHNA and CDR2 YSLEER. The CDR3 length is 15 residues. Trimming stripped 0 bases from V and 10 bases from J, with 13 bases between. The study, taken as a whole, reports: Expanded clones belonging to CD8+ T cells outnumbered, on average, those of CD4+.

Patients were ruled out by autoimmune disease history or systemic immunosuppression. This clonotype was sampled from an adult with an advanced solid tumor such as melanoma, head and neck, liver or kidney cancer. The J gene is TRBJ1-6, the V gene TRBV4-3; D is uncertain. Sample: CD4+ or CD8+ T cells sorted from blood, taken in a trial of the OX40 agonist ivuxolimab. CDR3 nucleotide sequence: TGCGCCAGCAGCCAAGATTCGGGATTTAGGTCACCCCTCCACTTT. This gives the protein CASSQDSGFRSPLHF.